The 7 T cell receptor beta chains given below trace back to one sample, sequenced in a study of blood T cell repertoires in COVID-19. The table came from immunoSEQ multiplex PCR; TCRdb's copy has only in-frame clones and leaves some out. This table holds 110,000 to 150,000 clones, 70% to 80% found once. The sequenced sample consisted of peripheral blood. The receptor source for this set is a woman between 65 and 79 years old with COVID-19, enrolled during active disease.

The V call is TRBV11-1, the J call TRBJ2-1; 12 bases agree with TRBD2. Germline V lookup: CDR1 SGHAT, CDR2 FQDESV (reference sequence). The J segment lost 2 bases and the V segment lost 4 bases, leaving 3 bases of the junction unmatched. The CDR3 totals 16 residues. The DNA of the CDR3 is TGTGCCAGCAGCTCCCGACTAGCGGGGGCCTACAATGAGCAGTTCTTC. Translated, it gives CASSSRLAGAYNEQFF.

The chain is built from TRBV6-6 and TRBJ1-2, with TRBD1 matching over 9 bases. V dropped 8 bases and J dropped 6; count of bases not matched to a gene: 10. Germline values: CDR1 MNHNY, CDR2 SVGAGI (reference sequence). This CDR3 contains 14 residues. The CDR3 bases are TGTGCCAGCTATGTAAACAGGGGGCGGGATGGCTACACCTTC. This codes for CASYVNRGRDGYTF.

This CDR3 reads CASSYTGADQPQHF. CDR3 DNA: TGTGCCAGCAGTTATACAGGGGCTGATCAGCCCCAGCATTTT. The chain uses TRBV6-5 and TRBJ1-5; 7 bases line up with TRBD1. Trimming cost V 3 bases and J 5 bases; bases outside gene matches: 4. The CDR3 length is 14 residues. From germline, CDR1 is MNHEY and CDR2 SVGAGI.

A single count supports this clone. The CDR3 is CSAMGTGEQYF. DNA for the CDR3: TGCAGCGCGATGGGGACAGGCGAGCAGTACTTC. The V call is TRBV29-1, the J call TRBJ2-7, with TRBD1 identical over 8 bases. The CDR3 totals 11 residues. Trimming cost V 7 bases and J 6 bases; bases outside gene matches: 5. Germline V gene sequence: CDR1 SQVTM, CDR2 ANQGSEA.

This chain joins TRBV27 and TRBJ2-1; no reliable D call. CDR1 MNHEY and CDR2 SMNVEV come from the germline V gene (reference sequence). The CDR3 is 13 residues long. Trimming took 6 bases from V and 9 from J, leaving 15 bases between them. The CDR3 is CASRLSLLGEQFF. The CDR3 bases are TGTGCCAGCAGATTGTCGCTTCTCGGTGAGCAGTTCTTC.

V is TRBV6-6 and J is TRBJ2-7; 7 bases match TRBD1. Germline values: CDR1 MNHNY, CDR2 SVGAGI (reference sequence). CDR3 size: 13 residues. V lost 8 bases and J lost 7; bases outside the gene matches: 11. This chain's CDR3 is CASYPTGVGEQYF. CDR3 coding DNA: TGTGCCAGCTATCCAACAGGGGTGGGAGAGCAGTACTTC.

The V gene is TRBV30, the J gene TRBJ1-3; D remains ambiguous. The CDR3 extends over 14 amino acids. The germline V and J ends were trimmed by 4 bases and 0 bases, with 10 bases remaining between them. The V gene's germline CDR1 is GTSNPN and CDR2 SVGIG (reference sequence). The CDR3 loop reads CAWTPLISGNTIYF. The CDR3 DNA follows: TGTGCCTGGACGCCCCTAATCTCTGGAAACACCATATATTTT.